This T cell receptor (beta chain) was recovered during a study of cytomegalovirus exposure and HLA in healthy donors. The CDR3 totals 12 residues. Germline values: CDR1 MNHNY, CDR2 SVGAGI (reference sequence). Trimming took 5 bases from V and 5 from J, leaving 10 bases between them. Here immunoSEQ multiplex PCR was the method, and the copy in TCRdb shows in-frame clones only, minus some. The profile shows 50,000 to 80,000 clones, 95% of them singletons. Among the roughly 120 subjects of the validation cohort, separate from the roughly 670-subject first cohort, were the donors. Findings and caveats of the study: Diagnosis of cytomegalovirus status made by the classifier reportedly showed high specificity and sensitivity. TCR clusters originating in the first cohort tended to co-occur in the 120 validation repertoires, according to a later analysis.

Regarding this clone: Its antigen remains unidentified.

The sequenced sample consisted of PBMCs. V is TRBV6-6 and J is TRBJ2-7; no reliable D call. This receptor was identified in a woman aged 18-29 years in good health and CMV-seropositive. The CDR3 loop reads CASSAPSDEQYF. In nucleotides, the CDR3 is TGTGCCAGCAGTGCCCCTAGTGACGAGCAGTACTTC.